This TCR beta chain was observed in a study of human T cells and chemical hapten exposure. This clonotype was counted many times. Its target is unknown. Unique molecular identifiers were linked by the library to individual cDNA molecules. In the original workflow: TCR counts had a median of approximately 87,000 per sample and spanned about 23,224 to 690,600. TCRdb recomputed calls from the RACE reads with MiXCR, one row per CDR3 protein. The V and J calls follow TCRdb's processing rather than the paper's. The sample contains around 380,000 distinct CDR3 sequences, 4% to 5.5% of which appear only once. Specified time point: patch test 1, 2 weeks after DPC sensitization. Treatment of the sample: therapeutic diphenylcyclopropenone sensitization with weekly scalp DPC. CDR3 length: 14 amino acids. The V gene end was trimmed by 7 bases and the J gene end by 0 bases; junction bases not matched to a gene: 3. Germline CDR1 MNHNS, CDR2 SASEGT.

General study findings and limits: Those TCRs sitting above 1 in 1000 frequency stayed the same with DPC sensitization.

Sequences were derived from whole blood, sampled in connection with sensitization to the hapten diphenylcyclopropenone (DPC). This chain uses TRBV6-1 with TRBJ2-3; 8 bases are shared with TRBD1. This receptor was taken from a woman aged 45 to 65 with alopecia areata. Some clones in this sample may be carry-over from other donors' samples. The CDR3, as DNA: TGTGCCAGCAAGACAGGGGCTAGCACAGATACGCAGTATTTT. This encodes CASKTGASTDTQYF.